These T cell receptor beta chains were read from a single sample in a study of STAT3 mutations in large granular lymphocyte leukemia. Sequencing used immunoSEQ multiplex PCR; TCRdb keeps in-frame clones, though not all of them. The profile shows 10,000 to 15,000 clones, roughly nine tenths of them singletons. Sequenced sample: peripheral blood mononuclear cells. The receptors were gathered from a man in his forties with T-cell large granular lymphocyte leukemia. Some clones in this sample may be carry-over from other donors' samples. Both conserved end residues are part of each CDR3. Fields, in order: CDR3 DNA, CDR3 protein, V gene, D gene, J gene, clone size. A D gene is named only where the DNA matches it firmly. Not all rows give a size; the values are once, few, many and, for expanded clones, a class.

CDR3nt: TGTGCCAGTAGTCCAGGCTACAATGAGCAGTTCTTC
CDR3aa: CASSPGYNEQFF
v_gene: TRBV19
d_gene: NA
j_gene: TRBJ2-1
abundance: few

CDR3nt: TGTGCCAGCAGTCTTCACGGGGGGAACACTGAAGCTTTCTTT
CDR3aa: CASSLHGGNTEAFF
v_gene: TRBV27
d_gene: NA
j_gene: TRBJ1-1
abundance: NA

CDR3nt: TGTGCCAGCAGCCTCCAGGGAGGTAATTCACCCCTCCACTTT
CDR3aa: CASSLQGGNSPLHF
v_gene: TRBV9
d_gene: NA
j_gene: TRBJ1-6
abundance: NA

CDR3nt: TGCGCCAGCAGCCAAGAGTACAGGGTGGGGAGCGAGCAGTACTTC
CDR3aa: CASSQEYRVGSEQYF
v_gene: TRBV4-1
d_gene: NA
j_gene: TRBJ2-7
abundance: NA

CDR3nt: TGTGCCAGCAGTGAGCTAAGGTCTAACTATGGCTACACCTTC
CDR3aa: CASSELRSNYGYTF
v_gene: TRBV6-6
d_gene: NA
j_gene: TRBJ1-2
abundance: NA

CDR3nt: TGTGCCAGTAGTATTAGCGGGAACTCCTACAATGAGCAGTTCTTC
CDR3aa: CASSISGNSYNEQFF
v_gene: TRBV19
d_gene: TRBD2
j_gene: TRBJ2-1
abundance: NA

CDR3nt: TGTGCCAGCAGCCAAGAGAGGCTGGTCAAGGGCCCCTATGGCTACACCTTC
CDR3aa: CASSQERLVKGPYGYTF
v_gene: TRBV4-2
d_gene: NA
j_gene: TRBJ1-2
abundance: once

CDR3nt: TGTGCCAGTAGTTCGGGCTCCACAGGGGCGGGGGCCAAAAACATTCAGTACTTC
CDR3aa: CASSSGSTGAGAKNIQYF
v_gene: TRBV19
d_gene: NA
j_gene: TRBJ2-4
abundance: NA

CDR3nt: TGCGCCAGCTCGCGGGGGGATCCCTCCTACAATGAGCAGTTCTTC
CDR3aa: CASSRGDPSYNEQFF
v_gene: TRBV10-1
d_gene: TRBD2
j_gene: TRBJ2-1
abundance: NA

CDR3nt: TGTGCCAGCTCGCATACAGGGAGCACAGATACGCAGTATTTT
CDR3aa: CASSHTGSTDTQYF
v_gene: TRBV18
d_gene: NA
j_gene: TRBJ2-3
abundance: NA

CDR3nt: TGCGCCAGCAGTCACATTCAAAGATACGGCTACACCTTC
CDR3aa: CASSHIQRYGYTF
v_gene: TRBV23-1
d_gene: NA
j_gene: TRBJ1-2
abundance: NA

CDR3nt: TGCGCCAGCAGCTCCCGACAGGGTAGCACAGATACGCAGTATTTT
CDR3aa: CASSSRQGSTDTQYF
v_gene: TRBV5-1
d_gene: TRBD1
j_gene: TRBJ2-3
abundance: NA

CDR3nt: TGTGCCAGTCGCACGCTCTTGGGGAGCAATCAGCCCCAGCATTTT
CDR3aa: CASRTLLGSNQPQHF
v_gene: TRBV19
d_gene: NA
j_gene: TRBJ1-5
abundance: NA

CDR3nt: TGTGCCAGCAGTGAATCGAAAGTAGGGAACACTGAAGCTTTCTTT
CDR3aa: CASSESKVGNTEAFF
v_gene: TRBV6-1
d_gene: NA
j_gene: TRBJ1-1
abundance: NA

CDR3nt: TGTGCCACCCGGGGGGAACACTCGAACACTGAAGCTTTCTTT
CDR3aa: CATRGEHSNTEAFF
v_gene: TRBV10-3
d_gene: NA
j_gene: TRBJ1-1
abundance: NA

CDR3nt: TGTGCCAGTACCCGGGACAGGGGCTACAGTTACACCTTC
CDR3aa: CASTRDRGYSYTF
v_gene: TRBV19
d_gene: TRBD1
j_gene: TRBJ1-2
abundance: NA

CDR3nt: TGCGCCAGCAGCACCGACAGCAACTATGGCTACACCTTC
CDR3aa: CASSTDSNYGYTF
v_gene: TRBV5-1
d_gene: NA
j_gene: TRBJ1-2
abundance: NA

CDR3nt: TGCAGCGTTGAAGATCCAGGGGATGGCTACACCTTC
CDR3aa: CSVEDPGDGYTF
v_gene: TRBV29-1
d_gene: NA
j_gene: TRBJ1-2
abundance: NA

CDR3nt: TGTGCCACCTCTCGGGGCGACTTCTTCTACGAGCAGTACTTC
CDR3aa: CATSRGDFFYEQYF
v_gene: TRBV27
d_gene: NA
j_gene: TRBJ2-7
abundance: few

CDR3nt: TGTGCCAGCAGCCCTTTCGGCCGGGAGCTGTTTTTT
CDR3aa: CASSPFGRELFF
v_gene: TRBV6-5
d_gene: NA
j_gene: TRBJ2-2
abundance: NA

CDR3nt: TGTGCCAGCAGTTTCCAAGCAGTCTGGGCAGATACGCAGTATTTT
CDR3aa: CASSFQAVWADTQYF
v_gene: TRBV6-5
d_gene: NA
j_gene: TRBJ2-3
abundance: NA

CDR3nt: TGTGCCTGGGGGGGGTCATTCCCCCTTGTCCCCTACGAGCAGTACTTC
CDR3aa: CAWGGSFPLVPYEQYF
v_gene: TRBV30
d_gene: NA
j_gene: TRBJ2-7
abundance: NA

CDR3nt: TGTGCCTGGAGTGTTGAGATAAGAGAGAGCTACACCTTC
CDR3aa: CAWSVEIRESYTF
v_gene: TRBV30
d_gene: NA
j_gene: TRBJ1-2
abundance: NA

CDR3nt: TGTGCCAGCAGCCAAAGGACAGGGGATGGCTACACCTTC
CDR3aa: CASSQRTGDGYTF
v_gene: TRBV5-8
d_gene: TRBD1
j_gene: TRBJ1-2
abundance: NA

CDR3nt: TGTGCCAGCAGATCCGGGACTAGCGGGGCCCAAGAGACCCAGTACTTC
CDR3aa: CASRSGTSGAQETQYF
v_gene: TRBV11-2
d_gene: TRBD2
j_gene: TRBJ2-5
abundance: NA

CDR3nt: TGTGCCAGCCTCCCGGAGGCTGAAGCTTTCTTT
CDR3aa: CASLPEAEAFF
v_gene: TRBV6-6
d_gene: NA
j_gene: TRBJ1-1
abundance: NA

CDR3nt: TGTGCCAGCACCATCCTAGCGACAGATACGCAGTATTTT
CDR3aa: CASTILATDTQYF
v_gene: TRBV28
d_gene: NA
j_gene: TRBJ2-3
abundance: NA

CDR3nt: TGTGCCAGCAGCTCCAGCCGCTCTGGAAACACCATATATTTT
CDR3aa: CASSSSRSGNTIYF
v_gene: TRBV5-4
d_gene: NA
j_gene: TRBJ1-3
abundance: NA

CDR3nt: TGTGCCAGCAGCCAAGGTAATACGCAGTATTTT
CDR3aa: CASSQGNTQYF
v_gene: TRBV14
d_gene: NA
j_gene: TRBJ2-3
abundance: NA

CDR3nt: TGCAGCGTTGTCTTCGGCCAACGCCTCCCAGATACGCAGTATTTT
CDR3aa: CSVVFGQRLPDTQYF
v_gene: TRBV29-1
d_gene: NA
j_gene: TRBJ2-3
abundance: NA

CDR3nt: TGTGCCAGCTCACCACGGGGGAACACCATATATTTT
CDR3aa: CASSPRGNTIYF
v_gene: TRBV18
d_gene: NA
j_gene: TRBJ1-3
abundance: NA

CDR3nt: TGCGCCAGCAGCTCTGAGCGGACTAACTATGGCTACACCTTC
CDR3aa: CASSSERTNYGYTF
v_gene: TRBV5-1
d_gene: NA
j_gene: TRBJ1-2
abundance: NA

CDR3nt: TGCAGCGTTGGGGAGACCCAGTACTTC
CDR3aa: CSVGETQYF
v_gene: TRBV29-1
d_gene: NA
j_gene: TRBJ2-5
abundance: NA

CDR3nt: TGTGCCAGCAGCTTAAGGGGGATTTTCACTGAAGCTTTCTTT
CDR3aa: CASSLRGIFTEAFF
v_gene: TRBV13
d_gene: NA
j_gene: TRBJ1-1
abundance: few

CDR3nt: TGTGCCAGCAGCTTTTTTCCGGTGGTGAACACTGAAGCTTTCTTT
CDR3aa: CASSFFPVVNTEAFF
v_gene: TRBV13
d_gene: NA
j_gene: TRBJ1-1
abundance: NA

CDR3nt: TGTGCCAGCAGCCAAGTCGAGGGGCGGAATTCACCCCTCCACTTT
CDR3aa: CASSQVEGRNSPLHF
v_gene: TRBV4-2
d_gene: NA
j_gene: TRBJ1-6
abundance: NA

CDR3nt: TGTGCCAGCAGCTCCTACACTGAAGCTTTCTTT
CDR3aa: CASSSYTEAFF
v_gene: TRBV13
d_gene: NA
j_gene: TRBJ1-1
abundance: NA

CDR3nt: TGCAGCGGTAGACTAGCGGGGGCAGAGAATACGCAGTATTTT
CDR3aa: CSGRLAGAENTQYF
v_gene: TRBV29-1
d_gene: TRBD2
j_gene: TRBJ2-3
abundance: NA

CDR3nt: TGTGCCAGCAGCTTAGCAAAGGGCCCCTATGGCTACACCTTC
CDR3aa: CASSLAKGPYGYTF
v_gene: TRBV7-9
d_gene: NA
j_gene: TRBJ1-2
abundance: NA

CDR3nt: TGTGCCACCAGCGGCCAAATTAGCCCCGGGAGTCCCACTGAAGCTTTCTTT
CDR3aa: CATSGQISPGSPTEAFF
v_gene: TRBV15
d_gene: NA
j_gene: TRBJ1-1
abundance: NA

CDR3nt: TGTGCCAGCAGTGAAGCGAGGGACAGGGGACACGAGCAGTACTTC
CDR3aa: CASSEARDRGHEQYF
v_gene: TRBV2
d_gene: TRBD1
j_gene: TRBJ2-7
abundance: NA

CDR3nt: TGCGCCAGCAGCTACAGCGAGGAGCTGTTTTTT
CDR3aa: CASSYSEELFF
v_gene: TRBV5-1
d_gene: NA
j_gene: TRBJ2-2
abundance: NA

CDR3nt: TGTGCCATCAGTGAGTCGGGGGAATACTATGGCTACACCTTC
CDR3aa: CAISESGEYYGYTF
v_gene: TRBV10-3
d_gene: NA
j_gene: TRBJ1-2
abundance: once

CDR3nt: TGTGCCAGCAGTGATTCATACCAAGGGAATCAGCCCCAGCATTTT
CDR3aa: CASSDSYQGNQPQHF
v_gene: TRBV2
d_gene: NA
j_gene: TRBJ1-5
abundance: once

CDR3nt: TGTGCCAGCAGCTTAGATCTAGCGGCGAGATCCTACGAGCAGTACTTC
CDR3aa: CASSLDLAARSYEQYF
v_gene: TRBV7-8
d_gene: TRBD2
j_gene: TRBJ2-7
abundance: NA

CDR3nt: TGTGCCTGGAGCGCCTACGATGGCTACACCTTC
CDR3aa: CAWSAYDGYTF
v_gene: TRBV30
d_gene: NA
j_gene: TRBJ1-2
abundance: NA

CDR3nt: TGCGCCAGCACCGACACCCCCGGGACTAGAAGATACGAGCAGTACTTC
CDR3aa: CASTDTPGTRRYEQYF
v_gene: TRBV10-2
d_gene: TRBD2
j_gene: TRBJ2-7
abundance: once

CDR3nt: TGCGCCAGCAGCTTGGGGACCCCAAATCAGCCCCAGCATTTT
CDR3aa: CASSLGTPNQPQHF
v_gene: TRBV5-1
d_gene: NA
j_gene: TRBJ1-5
abundance: few

CDR3nt: TGTGCCAGCAGGCCCCGGGGGTCTAACTATGGCTACACCTTC
CDR3aa: CASRPRGSNYGYTF
v_gene: TRBV6-5
d_gene: NA
j_gene: TRBJ1-2
abundance: NA

CDR3nt: TGTGCCTGGAGTGTACTAGGGAAACACCGCGCGGAGACCCAGTACTTC
CDR3aa: CAWSVLGKHRAETQYF
v_gene: TRBV30
d_gene: NA
j_gene: TRBJ2-5
abundance: NA

CDR3nt: TGCGCCAGCAGCCTGTTCGGGAGTAACACAGAAAAACTGTTTTTT
CDR3aa: CASSLFGSNTEKLFF
v_gene: TRBV5-1
d_gene: NA
j_gene: TRBJ1-4
abundance: NA

CDR3nt: TGTGCCAGCAGTTACTTAGCCTACGAGCAGTACTTC
CDR3aa: CASSYLAYEQYF
v_gene: TRBV6-5
d_gene: NA
j_gene: TRBJ2-7
abundance: NA

CDR3nt: TGCGCCAGCAGTGGGGGACAAATGAACACTGAAGCTTTCTTT
CDR3aa: CASSGGQMNTEAFF
v_gene: TRBV5-1
d_gene: NA
j_gene: TRBJ1-1
abundance: NA

CDR3nt: TGTGCCAGCAGCTTAGGGGCATTATGTTTCTTT
CDR3aa: CASSLGALCFF
v_gene: TRBV7-9
d_gene: NA
j_gene: TRBJ1-1
abundance: NA

CDR3nt: TGTGCCAGTAGCCAGGACAGTTATGGCTACACCTTC
CDR3aa: CASSQDSYGYTF
v_gene: TRBV19
d_gene: NA
j_gene: TRBJ1-2
abundance: NA

CDR3nt: TGTGCCAGCAGGCCAGGGCCTACGAGGGAGGCGCCCCTCCACTTT
CDR3aa: CASRPGPTREAPLHF
v_gene: TRBV7-2
d_gene: NA
j_gene: TRBJ1-6
abundance: NA

CDR3nt: TGTGCCAGCAGCCCTTGGACAGGGAGGACCTACGAGCAGTACTTC
CDR3aa: CASSPWTGRTYEQYF
v_gene: TRBV7-6
d_gene: TRBD1
j_gene: TRBJ2-7
abundance: NA

CDR3nt: TGTGCCTGGAGCCCCTTTGGACAGGGGACCGGGGAGCTGTTTTTT
CDR3aa: CAWSPFGQGTGELFF
v_gene: TRBV30
d_gene: TRBD1
j_gene: TRBJ2-2
abundance: NA

CDR3nt: TGTGCCAGCAGTTTCGTAGGACCGTACGAGCAGTACTTC
CDR3aa: CASSFVGPYEQYF
v_gene: TRBV28
d_gene: NA
j_gene: TRBJ2-7
abundance: few

CDR3nt: TGTGCCAGCAGGACTCCATCGGAAAAACTGTTTTTT
CDR3aa: CASRTPSEKLFF
v_gene: TRBV28
d_gene: NA
j_gene: TRBJ1-4
abundance: NA